One and the same sample provided the 19 T cell receptor beta chains below, sequenced in a study of cytomegalovirus exposure and HLA in healthy donors. It was with 60 Vbeta and 13 Jbeta primers that the PCR ran. TCRdb's copy holds only in-frame clones and misses some; the assay was immunoSEQ multiplex PCR. This table holds fewer than 200,000 clones, 75% to 85% found once. The specimen sequenced was PBMCs. Source of these receptors: a boy younger than 18 in good health and CMV-seronegative.

The chain uses TRBV6-5 and TRBJ1-5; 7 nucleotides match TRBD1. V dropped 6 bases and J dropped 7; count of bases not matched to a gene: 6. This CDR3 has 13 amino acids. Germline V lookup: CDR1 MNHEY, CDR2 SVGAGI. DNA of the CDR3: TGTGCCAGCAGCGAGACAGGGTCCCAGCCCCAGCATTTT. As protein: CASSETGSQPQHF.

The chain links TRBV13 to TRBJ2-7, with no clear D. Trimming took off 5 bases at V and 0 bases at J, with 11 bases between the two ends. Germline CDR1 PRHDT, CDR2 FYEKMQ (reference sequence). The CDR3 runs to 14 residues. CDR3 in DNA: TGTGCCAGCAGCCCCGGTTCTAGCTCCTACGAGCAGTACTTC. Amino acid sequence: CASSPGSSSYEQYF.

The J gene is TRBJ1-1, the V gene TRBV30; TRBD1 aligns across 7 bases. Germline V gives CDR1 GTSNPN, CDR2 SVGIG (reference sequence). The junction had 11 bases not matched to a gene; V was cut back by 1 base and J by 0 bases. CDR3 length: 17 amino acids. As DNA, the CDR3 is TGTGCCTGGAGTGCCCTCACAGGGGTGTTCATGAACACTGAAGCTTTCTTT. As protein: CAWSALTGVFMNTEAFF.

The V gene is TRBV28, the J gene TRBJ1-2; D is possibly TRBD1 (5 bases). Germline CDR1 is MDHEN and CDR2 is SYDVKM. CDR3 length: 14 amino acids. Trimming left V 8 bases short and J 0 bases short, with 13 bases between. The CDR3 region is CASRGDLTNYGYTF. The CDR3 DNA reads as TGTGCCAGCCGGGGGGACCTCACTAACTATGGCTACACCTTC.

The genes are TRBV6-1 and TRBJ1-1; weak D call: TRBD1 (5 bases). The ends were cut back, 4 bases at V and 1 base at J, with 13 bases in the middle. The CDR3 is 15 amino acids. Germline V gene sequence: CDR1 MNHNS, CDR2 SASEGT. The CDR3 is CASSASGLSNTEAFF. The CDR3, as DNA: TGTGCCAGCAGTGCCTCGGGACTTTCGAACACTGAAGCTTTCTTT.

This chain joins TRBV15 and TRBJ1-2; D remains unclear. V was cut by 1 base and J by 4 bases, with 22 bases left in between. CDR1 is LNHNV, CDR2 YYDKDF, per germline (reference sequence). CDR3 length: 18 residues. CDR3 in DNA: TGTGCCACCAGCAGAGGGCCAGACGTCCAGACACAAGGCTATGGCTACACCTTC. Its translation: CATSRGPDVQTQGYGYTF.

This chain joins TRBV30 and TRBJ2-1, with D perhaps TRBD2 (5 bases). Germline V gene data show CDR1 as GTSNPN and CDR2 as SVGIG (reference sequence). V lost 4 bases, J lost 0 bases, and 16 bases lay in between. The CDR3 contains 16 residues. The CDR3 sequence: CAWNHDEGDSYNEQFF. CDR3 coding DNA: TGTGCCTGGAATCATGACGAGGGAGACTCCTACAATGAGCAGTTCTTC.

The chain couples TRBV5-6 to TRBJ1-1; 11 bases line up with TRBD1. The length of the CDR3 is 15 residues. Germline V gene data show CDR1 as SGHDT and CDR2 as YYEEEE. With V trimmed by 4 bases and J by 3 bases, 5 bases remained unmatched. CDR3 in DNA: TGTGCCAGCAGCGGGGCGGGACAGGGGGACACTGAAGCTTTCTTT. It yields the protein CASSGAGQGDTEAFF.

V gene TRBV27 combines with J gene TRBJ2-3; weak D call: TRBD2 (6 bases). The V end lost 2 bases, the J end lost 0 bases, and 9 bases lay between the germline ends. The CDR3 is 15 residues long. Germline CDR1 is MNHEY and CDR2 is SMNVEV (reference sequence). The CDR3 sequence is CASSLGSGSTDTQYF. The CDR3 region has the DNA TGTGCCAGCAGTTTAGGTAGCGGAAGCACAGATACGCAGTATTTT.

The chain links TRBV5-6 to TRBJ1-5; D unresolved. The CDR3 runs 16 residues. V gave up 4 bases and J gave up 0 bases, with 14 bases separating them. Germline V CDR1 and CDR2: SGHDT, YYEEEE. CDR3 DNA sequence: TGTGCCAGCAGCAGCGACGGAGGAAATAGCAATCAGCCCCAGCATTTT. Its protein is CASSSDGGNSNQPQHF.

This sequence joins TRBV30 and TRBJ1-3; D is possibly TRBD1 (5 bases). Germline assignment: CDR1 GTSNPN and CDR2 SVGIG (reference sequence). Trimming removed 5 bases at V and 1 base at J, with 9 bases between. There are 13 residues in the CDR3. The CDR3: CAWGQTSGNTIYF. Here the CDR3 DNA reads TGTGCCTGGGGACAAACTTCTGGAAACACCATATATTTT. Supplemented by reference TRBV30 and TRBJ1-3, the full variable domain reads SQTIHQWPATLVQPVGSPLSLECTVEGTSNPNLYWYRQAAGRGLQLLFYSVGIGQISSEVPQNLSASRPQDRQFILSSKKLLLSDSGFYLCAWGQTSGNTIYFGEGSWLTVV.

V is TRBV27 and J is TRBJ2-2; 8 positions agree with TRBD1. Trimming removed 7 bases from V and 4 bases from J; junction bases left unmatched: 5. The CDR3 covers 14 residues. In germline, CDR1 is MNHEY, CDR2 SMNVEV (reference sequence). CDR3 coding DNA: TGTGCCAGCAACCAGGGGACAGGCACCGGGGAGCTGTTTTTT. Its translation: CASNQGTGTGELFF.

The chain combines TRBV30 with TRBJ2-2; TRBD2 is a possible D gene (7 bases). Per germline, CDR1 GTSNPN and CDR2 SVGIG (reference sequence). Trimming took 4 bases from V and 3 from J, leaving 15 bases between them. The CDR3 consists of 15 residues. CDR3 bases: TGTGCCTGGACCTCGGGGGGCTTGGACACCGGGGAGCTGTTTTTT. Its translation: CAWTSGGLDTGELFF.

This chain connects TRBV7-6 to TRBJ1-1, with D unresolved. V was cut by 1 base and J by 0 bases, with 9 bases left in between. The germline CDR1 and CDR2 sequences are SGHVS and FNYEAQ. The CDR3 is made up of 15 amino acids. The CDR3 loop is CASSLEADLNTEAFF. The CDR3 region has the DNA TGTGCCAGCAGCTTAGAAGCGGACTTGAACACTGAAGCTTTCTTT. Full variable domain (remainder filled in from reference TRBV7-6 and TRBJ1-1): GAGVSQSPRYKVTKRGQDVALRCDPISGHVSLYWYRQALGQGPEFLTYFNYEAQQDKSGLPNDRFSAERPEGSISTLTIQRTEQRDSAMYRCASSLEADLNTEAFFGQGTRLTVV.

This chain's CDR3 is CASSLEGVGLEGKLFF. In DNA, the CDR3 is TGTGCCAGCAGCTTAGAGGGGGTAGGGTTAGAAGGAAAACTGTTTTTT. This chain links TRBV7-8 with TRBJ1-4, with TRBD1 as a possible D gene (6 bases). Germline V gene sequence: CDR1 SGHVS, CDR2 FQNEAQ. The CDR3 is made up of 16 amino acids. V lost 1 base and J 10 bases, leaving 19 bases between the germline ends.

The rearrangement links TRBV7-2 to TRBJ2-1; 11 bases fit TRBD2. Germline values: CDR1 SGHTA, CDR2 FQGNSA. J gave up 14 bases and V 1 base, and 7 bases lay outside the gene matches. This CDR3 region has 14 residues. CDR3 amino acids: CASSLDGTSGFKFF. The CDR3 DNA reads TGTGCCAGCAGCTTAGACGGGACTAGCGGTTTTAAGTTCTTC.

J is TRBJ1-1 and V is TRBV9; 9 bases are shared with TRBD1. With 3 bases clipped from V and 1 base from J, the junction kept 7 bases outside the gene matches. The CDR3 consists of 16 residues. Looked up from germline, CDR1 is SGDLS and CDR2 is YYNGEE. CDR3 in amino acids: CASSAGQGIANTEAFF. Written as DNA, the CDR3 is TGTGCCAGCAGCGCGGGACAGGGTATTGCGAACACTGAAGCTTTCTTT.

The genes are TRBV7-9 and TRBJ1-1, with D uncertain. CDR1 SEHNR and CDR2 FQNEAQ come from the germline V gene (reference sequence). The CDR3 runs 14 residues. V lost 5 bases to trimming and J lost 1 base, with 11 bases between them. CDR3 DNA sequence: TGTGCCAGCAGCCTACGACGGGAGAACACTGAAGCTTTCTTT. Its protein product is CASSLRRENTEAFF.

The CDR3 spells CASSVEEELAGGNTDTQYF. CDR3 nucleotides: TGTGCCAGCAGCGTAGAGGAGGAACTAGCGGGGGGTAACACAGATACGCAGTATTTT. The rearrangement uses TRBV9 and TRBJ2-3; 12 bases line up with TRBD2. Germline trimming cut 0 bases from V and 2 bases from J; bases unmatched to any gene: 10. This CDR3 spans 19 amino acids. Germline values: CDR1 SGDLS, CDR2 YYNGEE. Full variable domain (missing parts from reference TRBV9 and TRBJ2-3): DSGVTQTPKHLITATGQRVTLRCSPRSGDLSVYWYQQSLDQGLQFLIQYYNGEERAKGNILERFSAQQFPDLHSELNLSSLELGDSALYFCASSVEEELAGGNTDTQYFGPGTRLTVL.